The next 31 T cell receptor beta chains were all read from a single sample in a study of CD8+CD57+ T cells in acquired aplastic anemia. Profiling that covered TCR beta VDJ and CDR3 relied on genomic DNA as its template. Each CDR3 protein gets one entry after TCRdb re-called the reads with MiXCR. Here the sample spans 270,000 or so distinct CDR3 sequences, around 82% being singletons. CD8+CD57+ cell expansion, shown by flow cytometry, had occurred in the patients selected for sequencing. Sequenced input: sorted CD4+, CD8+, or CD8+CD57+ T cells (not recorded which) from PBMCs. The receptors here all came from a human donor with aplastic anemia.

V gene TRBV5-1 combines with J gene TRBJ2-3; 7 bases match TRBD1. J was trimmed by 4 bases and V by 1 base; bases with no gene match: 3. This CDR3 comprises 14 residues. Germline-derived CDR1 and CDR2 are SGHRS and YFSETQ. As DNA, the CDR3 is TGCGCCAGCAGCTTGACAGGGGCCTCAGATACGCAGTATTTT. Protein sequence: CASSLTGASDTQYF.

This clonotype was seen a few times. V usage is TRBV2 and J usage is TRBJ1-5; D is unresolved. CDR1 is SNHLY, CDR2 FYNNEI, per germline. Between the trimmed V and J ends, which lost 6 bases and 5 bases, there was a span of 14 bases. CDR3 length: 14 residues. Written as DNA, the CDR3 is TGTGCCAGCAGCGAGGGTGGGAGTTATCAGCCCCAGCATTTT. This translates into CASSEGGSYQPQHF.

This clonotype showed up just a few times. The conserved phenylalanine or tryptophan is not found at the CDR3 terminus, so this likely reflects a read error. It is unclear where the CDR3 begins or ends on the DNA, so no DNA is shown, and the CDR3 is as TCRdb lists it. The CDR3 loop is CASGDGGTDTQDFHPG. This sequence joins TRBV2 and TRBJ2-1; the D call in the table, TRBD1, was not verified against the DNA. In germline, CDR1 is SNHLY, CDR2 FYNNEI. The CDR3 length equals 16 residues, ends included.

The DNA for the CDR3 is TGTGCCAGCAGCTTTCCGCCAGACCGGACAGCCCTTTCCTACGAGCAGTACGTC. It yields the protein CASSFPPDRTALSYEQYV. The V and J genes are TRBV7-9 and TRBJ2-7; maybe TRBD1 (6 bases). V lost 3 bases and J 1 base, leaving 22 bases between the germline ends. The CDR3 has 18 amino acids. Per germline, CDR1 SEHNR and CDR2 FQNEAQ (reference sequence).

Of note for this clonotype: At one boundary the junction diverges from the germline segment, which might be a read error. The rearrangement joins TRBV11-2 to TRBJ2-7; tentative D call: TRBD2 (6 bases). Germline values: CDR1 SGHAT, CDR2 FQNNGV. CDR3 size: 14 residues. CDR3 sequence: CASSQQLGGYEQYF. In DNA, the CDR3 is TGCGCCAGCAGCCAACAGTTGGGGGGCTACGAGCAGTACTTC.

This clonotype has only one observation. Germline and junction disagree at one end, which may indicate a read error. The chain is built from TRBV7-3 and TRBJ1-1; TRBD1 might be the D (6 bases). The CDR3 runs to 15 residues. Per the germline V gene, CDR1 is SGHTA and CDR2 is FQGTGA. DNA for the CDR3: TGTGCCAGCAGCTTAACTGGGGGCGCCGACTATGAAGCCTTCTTT. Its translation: CASSLTGGADYEAFF.

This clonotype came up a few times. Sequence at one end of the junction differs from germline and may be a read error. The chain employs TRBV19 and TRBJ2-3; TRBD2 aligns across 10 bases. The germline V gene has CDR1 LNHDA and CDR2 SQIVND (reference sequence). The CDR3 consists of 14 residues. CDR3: CASSSGRGYNEQFF. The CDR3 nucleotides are TGTGCCAGTTCTAGCGGGAGAGGCTACAATGAGCAGTTTTTC.

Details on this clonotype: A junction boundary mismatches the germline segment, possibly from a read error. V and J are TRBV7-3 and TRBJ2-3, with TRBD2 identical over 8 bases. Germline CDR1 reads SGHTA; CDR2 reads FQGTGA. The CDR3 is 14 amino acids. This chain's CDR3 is CASRLAGSPETQFF. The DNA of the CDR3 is TGTGCCAGCAGGTTAGCGGGGAGCCCTGAAACGCAGTTTTTT.

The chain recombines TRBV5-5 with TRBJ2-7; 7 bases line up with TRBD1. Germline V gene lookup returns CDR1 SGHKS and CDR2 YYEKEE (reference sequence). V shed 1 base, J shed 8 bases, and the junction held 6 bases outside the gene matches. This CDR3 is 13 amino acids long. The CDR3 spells CASSLTGAEQQYV. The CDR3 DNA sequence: TGTGCCAGCAGCTTGACAGGGGCGGAGCAGCAGTACGTC.

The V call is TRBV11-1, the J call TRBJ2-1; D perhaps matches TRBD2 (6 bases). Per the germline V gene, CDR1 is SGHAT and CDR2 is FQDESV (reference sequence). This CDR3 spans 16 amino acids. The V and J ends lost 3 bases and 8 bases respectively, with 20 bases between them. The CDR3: CASSFQRSGRIDEQFF. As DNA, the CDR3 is TGTGCCAGCAGCTTTCAAAGAAGCGGGCGCATAGATGAGCAGTTCTTC.

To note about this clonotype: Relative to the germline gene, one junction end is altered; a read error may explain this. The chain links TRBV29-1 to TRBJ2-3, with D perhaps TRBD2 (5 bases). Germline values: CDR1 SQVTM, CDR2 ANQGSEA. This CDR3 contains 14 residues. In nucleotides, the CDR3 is TGCTGCGTCGTCCGGAACGGGGACACAGATACGCAGTATTTT. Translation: CCVVRNGDTDTQYF.

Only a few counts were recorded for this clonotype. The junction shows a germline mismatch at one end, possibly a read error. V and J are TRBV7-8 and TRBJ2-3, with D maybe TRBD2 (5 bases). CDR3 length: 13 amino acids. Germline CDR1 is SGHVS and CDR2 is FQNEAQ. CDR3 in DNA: TGTGCCAGCAGCTTAGCGGGAGCAGCCGATAAGCAGTTT. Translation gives CASSLAGAADKQF. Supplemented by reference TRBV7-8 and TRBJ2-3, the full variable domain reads GAGVSQSPRYKVAKRGQDVALRCDPISGHVSLFWYQQALGQGPEFLTYFQNEAQLDKSGLPSDRFFAERPEGSVSTLKIQRTQQEDSAVYLCASSLAGAADKQFGPGTRLTVL.

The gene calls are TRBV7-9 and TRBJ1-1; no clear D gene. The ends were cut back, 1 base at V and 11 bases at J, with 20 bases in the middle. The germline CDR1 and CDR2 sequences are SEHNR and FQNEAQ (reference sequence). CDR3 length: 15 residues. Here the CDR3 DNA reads TGTGCCAGCAGCTTAGTACTGACGGGGAAGTTTTTTGCTTTCTTT. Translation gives CASSLVLTGKFFAFF.

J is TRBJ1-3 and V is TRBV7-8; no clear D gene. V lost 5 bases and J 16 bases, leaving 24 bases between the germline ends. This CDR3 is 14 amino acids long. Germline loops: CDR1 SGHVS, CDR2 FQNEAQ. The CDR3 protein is CASSHTGVPDTLYF. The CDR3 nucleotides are TGTGCCAGCAGCCATACGGGAGTGCCCGACACGCTGTATTTT.

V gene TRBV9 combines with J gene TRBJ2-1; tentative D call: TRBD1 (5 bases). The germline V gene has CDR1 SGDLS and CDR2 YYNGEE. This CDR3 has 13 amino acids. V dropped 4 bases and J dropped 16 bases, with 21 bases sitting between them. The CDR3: CASSHWSTGANFF. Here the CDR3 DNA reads TGTGCCAGCAGCCACTGGAGCACTGGGGCCAACTTCTTC. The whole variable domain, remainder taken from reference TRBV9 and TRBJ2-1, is DSGVTQTPKHLITATGQRVTLRCSPRSGDLSVYWYQQSLDQGLQFLIQYYNGEERAKGNILERFSAQQFPDLHSELNLSSLELGDSALYFCASSHWSTGANFFGPGTRLTVL.

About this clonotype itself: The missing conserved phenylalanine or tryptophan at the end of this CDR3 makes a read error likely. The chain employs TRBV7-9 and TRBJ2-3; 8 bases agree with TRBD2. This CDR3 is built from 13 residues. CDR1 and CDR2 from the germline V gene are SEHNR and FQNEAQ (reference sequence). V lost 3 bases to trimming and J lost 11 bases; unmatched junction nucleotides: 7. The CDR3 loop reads CASSFERSGGQYE. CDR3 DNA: TGTGCCAGCAGCTTTGAGAGAAGCGGGGGGCAGTATGAG.

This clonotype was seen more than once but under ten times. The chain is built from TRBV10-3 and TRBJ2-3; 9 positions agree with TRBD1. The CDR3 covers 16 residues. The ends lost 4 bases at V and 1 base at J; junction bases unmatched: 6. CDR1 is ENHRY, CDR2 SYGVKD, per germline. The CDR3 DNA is TGTGCCATCAGTGGTGCGGGACAGGGCCGCACAGATACGCAGTATTTT. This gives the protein CAISGAGQGRTDTQYF.

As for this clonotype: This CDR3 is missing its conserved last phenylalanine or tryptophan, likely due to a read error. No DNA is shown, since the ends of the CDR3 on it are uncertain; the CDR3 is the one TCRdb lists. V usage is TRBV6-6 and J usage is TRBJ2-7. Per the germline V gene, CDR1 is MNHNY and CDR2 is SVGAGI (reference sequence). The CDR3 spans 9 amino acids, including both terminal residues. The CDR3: CASIYGENT.

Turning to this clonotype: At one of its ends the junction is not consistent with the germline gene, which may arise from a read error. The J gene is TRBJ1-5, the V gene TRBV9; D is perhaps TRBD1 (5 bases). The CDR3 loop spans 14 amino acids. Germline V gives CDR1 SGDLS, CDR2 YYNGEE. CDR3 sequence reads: CASSDSPGDYTLDF. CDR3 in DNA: TGTGCCAGCAGTGATTCCCCGGGGGACTACACCCTCGATTTT.

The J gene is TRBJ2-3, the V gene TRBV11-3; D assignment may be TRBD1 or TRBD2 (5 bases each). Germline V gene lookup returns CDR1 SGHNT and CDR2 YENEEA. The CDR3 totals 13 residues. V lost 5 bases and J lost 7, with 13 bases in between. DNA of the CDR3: TGTGCCAGCAGCGAAGGGGAGACCCATACGCAGTATTTT. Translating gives CASSEGETHTQYF.

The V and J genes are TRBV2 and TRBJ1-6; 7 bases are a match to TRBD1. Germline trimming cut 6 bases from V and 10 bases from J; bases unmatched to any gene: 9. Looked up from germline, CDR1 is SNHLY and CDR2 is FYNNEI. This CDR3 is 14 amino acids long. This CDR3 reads CASRVDRAQSPLHF. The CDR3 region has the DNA TGTGCCAGCAGAGTCGACAGGGCTCAGTCACCCCTCCACTTT.

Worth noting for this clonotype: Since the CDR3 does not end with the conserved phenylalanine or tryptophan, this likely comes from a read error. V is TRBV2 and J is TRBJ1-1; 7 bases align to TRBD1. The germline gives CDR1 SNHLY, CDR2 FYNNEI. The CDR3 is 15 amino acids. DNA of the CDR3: TGTGCCAGCGGGTTCGATCTGACAGGGACGCCTGATGCTTTCCTT. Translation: CASGFDLTGTPDAFL.

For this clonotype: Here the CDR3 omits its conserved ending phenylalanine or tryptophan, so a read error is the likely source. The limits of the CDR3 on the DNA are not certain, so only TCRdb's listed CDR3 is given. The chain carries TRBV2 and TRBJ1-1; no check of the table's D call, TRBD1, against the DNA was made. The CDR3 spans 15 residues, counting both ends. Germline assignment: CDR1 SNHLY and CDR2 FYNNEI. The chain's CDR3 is CASGDGRTDTHYVFP.

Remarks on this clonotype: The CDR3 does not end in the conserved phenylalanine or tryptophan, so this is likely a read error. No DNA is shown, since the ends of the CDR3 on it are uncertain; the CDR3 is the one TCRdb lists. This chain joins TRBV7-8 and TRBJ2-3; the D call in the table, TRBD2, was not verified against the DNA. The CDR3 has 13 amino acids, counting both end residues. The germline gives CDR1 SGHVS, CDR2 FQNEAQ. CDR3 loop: CASSFGGNNSHYH.

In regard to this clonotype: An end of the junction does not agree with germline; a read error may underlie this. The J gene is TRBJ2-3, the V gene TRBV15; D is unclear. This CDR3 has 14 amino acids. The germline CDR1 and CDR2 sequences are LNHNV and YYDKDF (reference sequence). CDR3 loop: CASSISKGTDTQYF. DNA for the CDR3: TGTGCCAGCAGCATAAGCAAGGGTACAGATACGCAGTATTTC. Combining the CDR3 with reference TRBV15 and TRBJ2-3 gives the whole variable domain DAMVIQNPRYQVTQFGKPVTLSCSQTLNHNVMYWYQQKSSQAPKLLFHYYDKDFNNEADTPDNFQSRRPNTSFCFLDIRSPGLGDTAMYLCASSISKGTDTQYFGPGTRLTVL.

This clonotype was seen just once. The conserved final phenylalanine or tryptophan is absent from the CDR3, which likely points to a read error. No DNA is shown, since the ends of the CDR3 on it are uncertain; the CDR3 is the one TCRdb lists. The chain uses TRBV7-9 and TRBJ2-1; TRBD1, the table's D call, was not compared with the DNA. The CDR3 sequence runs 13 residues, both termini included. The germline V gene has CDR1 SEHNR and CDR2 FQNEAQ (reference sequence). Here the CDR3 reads CASSLNGGQLYFC.

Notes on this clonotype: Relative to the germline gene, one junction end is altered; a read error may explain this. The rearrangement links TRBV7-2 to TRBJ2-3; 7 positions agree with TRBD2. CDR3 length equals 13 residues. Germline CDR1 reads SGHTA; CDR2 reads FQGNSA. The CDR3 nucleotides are TGTGCCAGCAGGGTCGCGGGAGCAGATGCGCAGTATTTT. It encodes CASRVAGADAQYF.

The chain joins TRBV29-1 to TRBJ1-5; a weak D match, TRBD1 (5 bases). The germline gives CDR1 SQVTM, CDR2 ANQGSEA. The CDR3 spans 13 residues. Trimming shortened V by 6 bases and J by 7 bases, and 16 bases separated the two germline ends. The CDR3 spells CSVGGQGGQPQHF. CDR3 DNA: TGCAGCGTCGGAGGGCAGGGTGGGCAGCCCCAGCATTTT. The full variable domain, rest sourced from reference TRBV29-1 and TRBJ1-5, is SAVISQKPSRDICQRGTSLTIQCQVDSQVTMMFWYRQQPGQSLTLIATANQGSEATYESGFVIDKFPISRPNLTFSTLTVSNMSPEDSSIYLCSVGGQGGQPQHFGDGTRLSIL.

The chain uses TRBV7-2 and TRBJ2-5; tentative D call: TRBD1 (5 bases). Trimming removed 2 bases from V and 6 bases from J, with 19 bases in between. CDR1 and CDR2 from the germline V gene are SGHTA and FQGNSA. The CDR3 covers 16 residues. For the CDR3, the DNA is TGTGCCAGCAGCTTAAGGCTCCGTGACAGAAGGCAGACCCAGTACTTC. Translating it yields CASSLRLRDRRQTQYF.

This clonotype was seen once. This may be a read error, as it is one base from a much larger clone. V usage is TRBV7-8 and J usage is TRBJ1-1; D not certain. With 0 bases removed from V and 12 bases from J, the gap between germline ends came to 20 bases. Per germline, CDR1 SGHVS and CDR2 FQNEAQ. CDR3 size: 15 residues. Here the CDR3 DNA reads TGTGCCAGCAGCTTAGCGGTAGGTGCCGATACGCAGTCTTTCTTT. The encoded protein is CASSLAVGADTQSFF.

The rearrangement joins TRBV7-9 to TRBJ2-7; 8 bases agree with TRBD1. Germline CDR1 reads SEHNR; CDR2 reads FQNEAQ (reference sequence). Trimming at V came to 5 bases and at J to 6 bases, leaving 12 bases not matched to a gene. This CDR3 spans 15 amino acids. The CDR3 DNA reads TGTGCCAGCAGCACGGGACAGGCGAACCTGGCCGAGCAGTACGTC. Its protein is CASSTGQANLAEQYV.